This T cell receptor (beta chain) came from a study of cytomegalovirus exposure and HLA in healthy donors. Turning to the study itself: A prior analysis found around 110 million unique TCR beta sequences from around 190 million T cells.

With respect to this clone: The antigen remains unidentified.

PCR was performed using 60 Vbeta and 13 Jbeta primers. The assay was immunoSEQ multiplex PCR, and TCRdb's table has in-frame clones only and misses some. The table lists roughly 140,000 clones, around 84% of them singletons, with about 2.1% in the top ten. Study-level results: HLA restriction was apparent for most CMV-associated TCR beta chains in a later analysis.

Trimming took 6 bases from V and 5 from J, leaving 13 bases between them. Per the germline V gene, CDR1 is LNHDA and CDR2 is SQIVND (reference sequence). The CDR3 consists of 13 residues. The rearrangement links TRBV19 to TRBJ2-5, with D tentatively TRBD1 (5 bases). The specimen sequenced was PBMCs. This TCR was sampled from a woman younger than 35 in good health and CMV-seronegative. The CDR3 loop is CASSPQAVETQYF. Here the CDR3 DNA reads TGTGCCAGTAGCCCACAGGCCGTGGAGACCCAGTACTTC. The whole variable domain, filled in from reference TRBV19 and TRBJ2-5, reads DGGITQSPKYLFRKEGQNVTLSCEQNLNHDAMYWYRQDPGQGLRLIYYSQIVNDFQKGDIAEGYSVSREKKESFPLTVTSAQKNPTAFYLCASSPQAVETQYFGPGTRLLVL.